Each of the 23 T cell receptor beta chains below was sequenced from the same sample in a study of T cell changes during pregnancy in multiple sclerosis. Clones were read by immunoSEQ multiplex PCR, and TCRdb kept only the in-frame ones, dropping some. This sample has over 90,000 clones, with 90% found just once. Sequencing was performed on peripheral blood, taken in the second trimester of pregnancy. These receptors were collected from a female donor in good health, enrolled as a control in a pregnancy study.

This clone was found once. The rearrangement joins TRBV10-1 to TRBJ1-5; 10 bases agree with TRBD1. CDR3 length: 15 amino acids. CDR1 and CDR2 from the germline V gene are WNHNN and SYGVQD (reference sequence). Trimming removed 7 bases from V and 4 bases from J; junction bases left unmatched: 7. CDR3 amino acids: CASTETGGGNQPQHF. The CDR3 DNA reads as TGCGCCAGCACCGAGACAGGGGGCGGGAATCAGCCCCAGCATTTT.

The J gene is TRBJ1-5, the V gene TRBV19; TRBD1 agrees at 8 bases. Germline assignment: CDR1 LNHDA and CDR2 SQIVND (reference sequence). Losses at the gene ends were 2 bases for V and 7 bases for J; bases not matched to a gene: 7. The CDR3 contains 15 residues. The chain's CDR3 is CASSINRGKRQPQHF. The CDR3 DNA sequence: TGTGCCAGTAGTATAAACAGGGGGAAAAGACAGCCCCAGCATTTT.

This chain links TRBV28 with TRBJ1-2; D not certain. Per germline, CDR1 MDHEN and CDR2 SYDVKM. There are 14 residues in the CDR3. Trimming removed 6 bases at V and 7 bases at J, with 18 bases between. The CDR3 reads CASSLDGSPTGYTF. Here the CDR3 DNA reads TGTGCCAGCAGCCTCGACGGGTCCCCCACTGGCTACACCTTC.

This clone was seen just once. The rearrangement uses TRBV27 and TRBJ1-5; possible D gene TRBD1, 6 bases. V was trimmed by 8 bases and J by 5 bases, leaving 19 bases between them. Germline V gene data show CDR1 as MNHEY and CDR2 as SMNVEV (reference sequence). This CDR3 comprises 15 residues. This CDR3 reads CASGRGRGTDQPQHF. The CDR3 DNA reads TGTGCCAGCGGCCGGGGCAGGGGTACGGATCAGCCCCAGCATTTT.

This clone came up a few times. V and J are TRBV9 and TRBJ2-5; tentatively, D is TRBD1 (5 bases). Trimming pared 4 bases from V and 5 bases from J, leaving 18 bases between. The germline V gene encodes CDR1 SGDLS and CDR2 YYNGEE. The length of the CDR3 is 15 residues. CDR3 in DNA: TGTGCCAGCAGCACGAGGCAAGGGGATGGGGAGACCCAGTACTTC. Amino acid sequence: CASSTRQGDGETQYF.

The V and J genes are TRBV28 and TRBJ2-7, with 10 bases matching TRBD1. Per the germline V gene, CDR1 is MDHEN and CDR2 is SYDVKM. V shed 5 bases and J 7 bases; nucleotides not matched to a gene: 8. This CDR3 contains 14 residues. The CDR3 region has the DNA TGTGCCAGCAGTCCGGGACAGGGGCCTATTGAGCAGTACTTC. It codes for CASSPGQGPIEQYF.

The genes are TRBV10-1 and TRBJ2-3, with 7 bases that match TRBD2. The length of the CDR3 is 14 residues. J lost 3 bases, V lost 7 bases, and 7 bases had no gene match. Per the germline V gene, CDR1 is WNHNN and CDR2 is SYGVQD (reference sequence). The CDR3 is CASKRRGNTDTQYF. The CDR3 nucleotides read TGCGCCAGCAAGAGGCGGGGGAATACAGATACGCAGTATTTT.

CDR3 nucleotides: TGTGCCAGCAGCACGGGACTAGCGGGAACGAATGAGCAGTTCTTC. Its translation is CASSTGLAGTNEQFF. The chain uses TRBV7-2 and TRBJ2-1; 13 positions agree with TRBD2. The germline CDR1 and CDR2 sequences are SGHTA and FQGNSA. Trimming at V came to 5 bases and at J to 7 bases, leaving 5 bases not matched to a gene. The CDR3 loop spans 15 amino acids.

This clone was counted once. The chain is built from TRBV2 and TRBJ2-5; unclear D gene. Trimming shortened V by 5 bases and J by 0 bases, and 7 bases separated the two germline ends. Germline values: CDR1 SNHLY, CDR2 FYNNEI. This CDR3 region has 13 residues. The CDR3 DNA reads TGTGCCAGCAGTTCCGAGTACCAAGAGACCCAGTACTTC. Translating it yields CASSSEYQETQYF. The full variable domain, with the rest looked up from reference TRBV2 and TRBJ2-5, is EPEVTQTPSHQVTQMGQEVILRCVPISNHLYFYWYRQILGQKVEFLVSFYNNEISEKSEIFDDQFSVERPDGSNFTLKIRSTKLEDSAMYFCASSSEYQETQYFGPGTRLLVL.

The chain carries TRBV5-7 and TRBJ1-2; TRBD1 matches 8 bases. TRBV5-7 is an open reading frame whose function is uncertain. This CDR3 is built from 16 residues. With V trimmed by 4 bases and J by 0 bases, 8 bases remained unmatched. The CDR3 DNA is TGTGCCAGCAGCGTAGGACAGGGCGTCACTAACTATGGCTACACCTTC. Translating gives CASSVGQGVTNYGYTF.

V gene TRBV7-6 combines with J gene TRBJ2-7, with no clear D. From germline, CDR1 is SGHVS and CDR2 FNYEAQ. The length of the CDR3 is 16 residues. The ends were cut back, 1 base at V and 0 bases at J, with 13 bases in the middle. The CDR3 spells CASSLGSGFRSYEQYF. The CDR3 DNA sequence: TGTGCCAGCAGCTTAGGGAGTGGGTTCCGCTCCTACGAGCAGTACTTC.

The V call is TRBV27, the J call TRBJ1-1, with 8 bases lining up with TRBD1. J gave up 6 bases and V 4 bases, and 13 bases lay outside the gene matches. The CDR3 spans 16 residues. Germline CDR1 reads MNHEY; CDR2 reads SMNVEV (reference sequence). The CDR3 spells CASSSGQGARGSEAFF. In nucleotides, the CDR3 is TGTGCCAGCAGTTCCGGACAGGGCGCTCGCGGGTCTGAAGCTTTCTTT.

The CDR3 sequence: CASSQDRENTEAFF. The DNA for the CDR3 is TGTGCCAGCAGCCAAGACAGGGAAAACACTGAAGCTTTCTTT. The chain combines TRBV7-9 with TRBJ1-1; the match to TRBD1 covers 7 bases. Trimming cost V 5 bases and J 2 bases; bases outside gene matches: 5. CDR1 SEHNR and CDR2 FQNEAQ come from the germline V gene (reference sequence). This CDR3 contains 14 residues.

The gene calls are TRBV12-5 and TRBJ1-1, with D perhaps matching TRBD1 (5 bases). V lost 6 bases to trimming and J lost 7 bases, with 12 bases between them. In germline, CDR1 is LGHNT, CDR2 FRNRAP. This CDR3 contains 12 residues. Here the CDR3 reads CASGTFRGEAFF. The CDR3 DNA sequence: TGTGCTAGTGGCACCTTTAGGGGTGAAGCTTTCTTT.

V usage is TRBV6-4 and J usage is TRBJ1-2; 8 bases match TRBD1. There are 15 residues in the CDR3. The J segment lost 8 bases and the V segment lost 0 bases, leaving 8 bases of the junction unmatched. Germline V gene lookup returns CDR1 MRHNA and CDR2 SNTAGT. In nucleotides, the CDR3 is TGTGCCAGCAGTGACTCAACAGGGGGTTTTGAAGGCTACACCTTC. Its translation: CASSDSTGGFEGYTF.

V is TRBV28 and J is TRBJ2-7; possible D gene TRBD2, 6 bases. Trimming stripped 3 bases from V and 2 bases from J, with 8 bases between. The CDR3 sequence is 13 residues long. Germline CDR1 is MDHEN and CDR2 is SYDVKM. Here the CDR3 reads CASSFPGAYEQYF. The CDR3 DNA reads as TGTGCCAGCAGTTTTCCGGGGGCCTACGAGCAGTACTTC.

The V and J genes are TRBV2 and TRBJ2-6, with 7 bases aligning to TRBD1. Germline values: CDR1 SNHLY, CDR2 FYNNEI. The CDR3 covers 21 residues. The V segment lost 6 bases and the J segment 0 bases; nucleotides outside the gene matches: 20. The CDR3 region is CASSAFRYRGTLSSGANVLTF. Written as DNA, the CDR3 is TGTGCCAGCAGCGCCTTCCGTTACAGGGGAACCCTAAGCTCTGGGGCCAACGTCCTGACTTTC.

V gene TRBV5-1 combines with J gene TRBJ2-3; TRBD1 might be the D (7 bases). The germline gives CDR1 SGHRS, CDR2 YFSETQ. This CDR3 contains 15 residues. With 2 bases removed from V and 6 bases from J, the gap between germline ends came to 16 bases. For the CDR3, the DNA is TGCGCCAGCAGCTTACTGCTGCGGGACAGTGATACGCAGTATTTT. Translated, it gives CASSLLLRDSDTQYF.

The gene calls are TRBV6-5 and TRBJ2-2, with D possibly being TRBD1 (6 bases). Germline CDR1 MNHEY, CDR2 SVGAGI. V lost 7 bases and J lost 1, with 10 bases in between. The CDR3 has 14 residues. The CDR3: CASTRDMNTGELFF. The CDR3 DNA sequence: TGTGCCAGCACTCGGGACATGAACACCGGGGAGCTGTTTTTT.

The rearrangement links TRBV7-9 to TRBJ1-2; 9 nucleotides align to TRBD1. After removal of 4 bases from V and 4 bases from J, the junction contained 10 bases not matched to a gene. This CDR3 contains 16 residues. Germline V gene data show CDR1 as SEHNR and CDR2 as FQNEAQ (reference sequence). The CDR3 region has the DNA TGTGCCAGCAGCTCGTTAGGGACAGGGACTCTCTATGGCTACACCTTC. Translation gives CASSSLGTGTLYGYTF.

The genes are TRBV5-6 and TRBJ1-2; D perhaps matches TRBD1 (5 bases). The CDR3 contains 12 residues. Germline V gene sequence: CDR1 SGHDT, CDR2 YYEEEE. V was shortened by 7 bases and J by 8 bases, with 15 bases between the two germline ends. CDR3 bases: TGTGCCAGCCAAGACCGGGGGTGGGGCTACACCTTC. It specifies CASQDRGWGYTF.

This clone was counted once. The V and J genes are TRBV9 and TRBJ2-2; D remains ambiguous. This CDR3 is 13 amino acids long. The V gene's germline CDR1 is SGDLS and CDR2 YYNGEE. The germline V and J ends were trimmed by 4 bases and 1 base, with 5 bases remaining between them. The DNA of the CDR3 is TGTGCCAGCAGCCCCTTGAACACCGGGGAGCTGTTTTTT. Its translation: CASSPLNTGELFF.

The chain combines TRBV5-4 with TRBJ2-7, with a tentative D call TRBD1 (6 bases). V lost 4 bases to trimming and J lost 3 bases, with 11 bases between them. This CDR3 spans 13 amino acids. Per the germline V gene, CDR1 is SGHNT and CDR2 is YYREEE (reference sequence). CDR3 amino acids: CASSLWTVYEQYF. The CDR3 nucleotides read TGTGCCAGCAGCCTATGGACAGTCTACGAGCAGTACTTC.